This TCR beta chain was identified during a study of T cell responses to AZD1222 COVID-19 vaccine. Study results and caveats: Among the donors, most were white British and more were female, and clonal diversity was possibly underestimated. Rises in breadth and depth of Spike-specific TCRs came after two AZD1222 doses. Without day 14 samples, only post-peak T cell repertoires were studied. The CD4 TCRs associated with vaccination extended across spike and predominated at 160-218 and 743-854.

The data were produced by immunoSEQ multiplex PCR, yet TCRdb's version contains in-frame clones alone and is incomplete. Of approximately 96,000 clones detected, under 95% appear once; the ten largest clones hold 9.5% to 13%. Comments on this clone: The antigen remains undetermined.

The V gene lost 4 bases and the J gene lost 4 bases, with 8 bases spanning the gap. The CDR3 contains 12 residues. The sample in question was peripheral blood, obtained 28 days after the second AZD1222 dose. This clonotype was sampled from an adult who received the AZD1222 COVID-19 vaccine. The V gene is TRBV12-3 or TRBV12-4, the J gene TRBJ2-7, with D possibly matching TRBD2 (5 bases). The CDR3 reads CASSWTRYEQYF. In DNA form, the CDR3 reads TGTGCCAGCAGTTGGACTCGGTACGAGCAGTACTTC.